This TCR beta chain stems from a study of cytomegalovirus exposure and HLA in healthy donors. Findings and caveats of the study: As confirmed in vitro, a few CMV-associated chains were specific for CMV antigens. The study designated 160 or so TCR beta chains cytomegalovirus-associated. Within the roughly 120 validation repertoires, first-cohort TCR clusters tended to co-occur, according to a later analysis.

Details on this clone: Its antigen is unknown.

The donors were part of the approximately 130-subject validation cohort, which stood apart from the approximately 630-subject first cohort. The method was immunoSEQ multiplex PCR; TCRdb's version includes in-frame clones alone and lacks a portion of them. The sample carries around 150,000 clones, approximately 91% recorded once. Trimming removed 5 bases from V and 6 bases from J, with 13 bases in between. The CDR3 spans 13 residues. This rearrangement joins TRBV6-7 to TRBJ1-2, with a tentative D call TRBD1 (5 bases). TRBV6-7 counts as an open reading frame of uncertain function. The TCR comes from a woman between 18 and 30 years old in good health and CMV-seropositive. The sequencing sample was made of PBMCs. For the CDR3, the DNA is TGTGCCAGCAGTCACCTCAGGGTCCATGGCTACACCTTC. This translates into CASSHLRVHGYTF.